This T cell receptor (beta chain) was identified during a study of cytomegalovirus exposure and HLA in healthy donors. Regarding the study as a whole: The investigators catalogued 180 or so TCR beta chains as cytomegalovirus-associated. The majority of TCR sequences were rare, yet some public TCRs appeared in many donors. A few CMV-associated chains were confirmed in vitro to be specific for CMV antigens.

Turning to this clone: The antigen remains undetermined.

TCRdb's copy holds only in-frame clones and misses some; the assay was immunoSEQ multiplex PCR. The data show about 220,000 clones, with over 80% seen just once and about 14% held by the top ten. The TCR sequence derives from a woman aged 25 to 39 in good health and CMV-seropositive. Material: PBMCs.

The CDR3 is CATSRAGNTIYF. The CDR3 DNA sequence: TGTGCCACCAGCAGAGCCGGAAACACCATATATTTT. This chain joins TRBV15 and TRBJ1-3; D uncertain. The CDR3 totals 12 residues. The germline gives CDR1 LNHNV, CDR2 YYDKDF (reference sequence). Trimming took off 1 base at V and 4 bases at J, with 2 bases between the two ends.